The entry below describes one T cell receptor beta chain. The protocol was immunoSEQ multiplex PCR, while the TCRdb copy is restricted to in-frame clones and leaves out a portion. The sample shows 200,000 to 250,000 clones, around 90% of them seen only once. The sample originates from a study of blood T cell repertoires in COVID-19. Trimming cost V 2 bases and J 6 bases; bases outside gene matches: 6. The CDR3 loop spans 15 amino acids. CDR1 is MNHEY and CDR2 is SMNVEV in the germline V gene (reference sequence). The sequencing sample was made of PBMCs or T cells enriched from blood (not recorded which). The V call is TRBV27, the J call TRBJ1-5, with 8 nucleotides matching TRBD1. This clonotype originated in a woman aged 45-60 years with acute COVID-19. The CDR3 DNA is TGTGCCAGCAGTTTAACCGGACAGGGCACTCAGCCCCAGCATTTT. Its translation is CASSLTGQGTQPQHF.